This T cell receptor beta chain is from a study of response to subunit inactivated influenza vaccine. The CDR3 has 14 amino acids. The V and J ends lost 4 bases and 0 bases, in that order; junction bases with no gene match: 4. CDR1 is SQVTM, CDR2 ANQGSEA, per germline. TCRdb re-called the RT-PCR reads through MiXCR, storing one row per CDR3 protein. The table has 500,000 to 700,000 distinct CDR3 sequences, less than 25% seen once. Separately, the same data were catalogued under a study of T cells expressing NK-cell markers. That study adds: In generating TCR beta cDNA, 5'RACE template switching with UMIs was used. Sorted CD3+CD56+NKG2C+, CD3+CD56+NKG2C- and CD3+CD56-NKG2C+ T cells provided the TCR beta repertoires. Eight donors were sequenced, of whom seven were HCMV-seropositive, while the remaining one was HCMV-seronegative. In several experiments, sorting was confined to alpha-beta TCR T cells through use of an anti-gamma-delta TCR antibody. Unclear, still, was the HCMV specificity of the expanded NKG2C+ T cell clones.

The sequence was obtained from a man in his fifties who received an inactivated influenza vaccine. Sequences were derived from CD4+ T cells sorted from PBMCs, sampled about 13 days after vaccination. The V call is TRBV29-1, the J call TRBJ2-3; 7 nucleotides agree with TRBD2. The chain's CDR3 is CSVASGTSTDTQYF. The CDR3 nucleotides read TGCAGCGTTGCCAGCGGGACTAGCACAGATACGCAGTATTTT.